This is a list of T cell receptor beta chains from one sample in a study of OX40 agonist ivuxolimab in advanced cancers. Libraries were prepared by immunoSEQ multiplex PCR; TCRdb keeps only in-frame clonotypes and omits some of them. The profile shows about 33,000 clones, around 84% of them singletons. The sample was CD4+ or CD8+ T cells sorted from blood, taken in a trial of the OX40 agonist ivuxolimab. Receptors were obtained from an adult with an advanced solid tumor such as melanoma, head and neck, liver or kidney cancer. CDR3s include the opening cysteine and the closing phenylalanine or tryptophan. Fields, in order: CDR3 protein, CDR3 DNA, J gene, V gene, clone size, D gene. The D gene is left open where the match is weak. Only some rows state a clone size, as once, few, many or a class for expanded clones.

CASASGGPYNEQFF | TGCGCCAGCGCGAGCGGTGGTCCCTACAATGAGCAGTTCTTC | TRBJ2-1 | TRBV5-1 | . | .
CASSLGTPSYEQYF | TGCGCCAGCAGCTTGGGGACACCCTCCTACGAGCAGTACTTC | TRBJ2-7 | TRBV5-1 | . | .
CASSLGGVGLYNEQFF | TGTGCCAGCAGCTTAGGGGGAGTGGGGTTGTACAATGAGCAGTTCTTC | TRBJ2-1 | TRBV7-2 | . | .
CASSLDEKLFF | TGTGCCAGCAGCTTAGACGAAAAACTGTTTTTT | TRBJ1-4 | TRBV7-9 | . | .
CASSRPGPETQYF | TGCGCCAGCAGCCGACCAGGGCCAGAGACCCAGTACTTC | TRBJ2-5 | TRBV4-1 | . | .
CASSPRTGNYGYTF | TGTGCCAGCAGCCCTCGGACAGGGAACTATGGCTACACCTTC | TRBJ1-2 | TRBV9 | . | TRBD1
CASSQDSTAFYEQYF | TGCGCCAGCAGCCAAGATTCTACAGCCTTCTACGAGCAGTACTTC | TRBJ2-7 | TRBV4-1 | few | .
CASSQYTEAFF | TGTGCCAGCTCGCAGTACACTGAAGCTTTCTTT | TRBJ1-1 | TRBV13 | . | .
CASSLGGPNQPQHF | TGTGCCAGCAGCTTAGGGGGACCGAATCAGCCCCAGCATTTT | TRBJ1-5 | TRBV7-2 | . | .
CANRPGQVTNEQYF | TGTGCCAACAGGCCGGGACAGGTCACAAACGAGCAGTACTTC | TRBJ2-7 | TRBV6-1 | . | TRBD1
CASSFMDGSYNEQFF | TGTGCCAGCAGCTTTATGGATGGCTCCTACAATGAGCAGTTCTTC | TRBJ2-1 | TRBV11-2 | . | .
CASSLANRGVGQETQYF | TGTGCCAGCAGCTTAGCGAACAGGGGTGTTGGCCAAGAGACCCAGTACTTC | TRBJ2-5 | TRBV7-9 | . | TRBD1
CASSQGLGTLGWEQFF | TGCGCCAGCAGCCAAGGTTTAGGGACTCTAGGATGGGAGCAGTTCTTC | TRBJ2-1 | TRBV4-1 | . | .
CASSPTGGLSYEQYF | TGTGCCAGCAGTCCGACAGGGGGCCTATCCTACGAGCAGTACTTC | TRBJ2-7 | TRBV6-1 | medium-sized | TRBD1
CASLGDWADTQYF | TGTGCCAGCCTAGGGGACTGGGCAGATACGCAGTATTTT | TRBJ2-3 | TRBV7-9 | . | .
CASSFSGNTIYF | TGTGCCTCCTCGTTCTCTGGAAACACCATATATTTT | TRBJ1-3 | TRBV30 | . | .
CASSVGNGELFF | TGTGCCAGCAGCGTAGGGAACGGGGAGCTGTTTTTT | TRBJ2-2 | TRBV9 | . | .
CASSPSGVDSVYNEQFF | TGTGCCAGCAGCCCCAGTGGAGTAGATTCGGTCTACAATGAGCAGTTCTTC | TRBJ2-1 | TRBV9 | . | .
CASSDGLAADTQYF | TGTGCCAGCAGTGACGGACTAGCGGCAGATACGCAGTATTTT | TRBJ2-3 | TRBV6-4 | . | TRBD2
CASSSRKGQGDNQPQHF | TGTGCCAGCAGTTCCAGGAAAGGACAGGGGGACAATCAGCCCCAGCATTTT | TRBJ1-5 | TRBV28 | . | TRBD1
CASSLWAGEDTQYF | TGTGCCAGCAGCTTGTGGGCGGGGGAAGATACGCAGTATTTT | TRBJ2-3 | TRBV5-4 | . | TRBD2
CASSEDGNSNQPQHF | TGTGCCAGCAGCGAGGACGGGAATAGCAATCAGCCCCAGCATTTT | TRBJ1-5 | TRBV9 | . | .
CASSLTAGVTDTQYF | TGTGCCAGCAGCTTAACAGCGGGAGTGACCGATACGCAGTATTTT | TRBJ2-3 | TRBV4-2 | . | TRBD2
CASSFIGSSYEQYF | TGTGCCAGCAGTTTTATCGGAAGCTCCTACGAGCAGTACTTC | TRBJ2-7 | TRBV27 | . | .
CASSEGLAGGGNEQFF | TGCGCCAGCAGTGAGGGACTAGCGGGGGGGGGCAATGAGCAGTTCTTC | TRBJ2-1 | TRBV10-1 | . | TRBD2
CASSPLYQGSGNTIYF | TGCGCCAGCAGCCCACTTTATCAGGGCTCTGGAAACACCATATATTTT | TRBJ1-3 | TRBV4-1 | . | .
CASSLSQGVAYEQYF | TGTGCCAGCAGTTTATCGCAAGGGGTGGCCTACGAGCAGTACTTC | TRBJ2-7 | TRBV28 | . | .
CASSSMGGTDTQYF | TGTGCCAGCAGCTCTATGGGCGGCACAGATACGCAGTATTTT | TRBJ2-3 | TRBV7-3 | . | .
CSVEWTGRNTIYF | TGCAGCGTTGAATGGACAGGGAGAAACACCATATATTTT | TRBJ1-3 | TRBV29-1 | . | TRBD1
CASSLGGNNGYTF | TGTGCCAGCAGCTTAGGAGGGAATAATGGCTACACCTTC | TRBJ1-2 | TRBV7-2 | once | .
CASSLLTGETNQPQHF | TGTGCCAGCAGTCTTCTGACGGGGGAGACCAATCAGCCCCAGCATTTT | TRBJ1-5 | TRBV5-6 | . | .
CAIGTGDYEQYF | TGTGCCATCGGAACAGGGGACTACGAGCAGTACTTC | TRBJ2-7 | TRBV10-3 | . | TRBD1
CASSRTSQTLWGTDTQYF | TGTGCCAGCAGCCGGACTAGCCAGACACTCTGGGGCACAGATACGCAGTATTTT | TRBJ2-3 | TRBV11-1 | . | TRBD2
CASTTGGEGYTF | TGTGCCAGCACTACAGGGGGTGAGGGCTACACCTTC | TRBJ1-2 | TRBV27 | . | TRBD1
CASSLRDTSYEQYF | TGCGCCAGCAGCCTCCGGGACACTTCCTACGAGCAGTACTTC | TRBJ2-7 | TRBV4-1 | . | .
CAWSPILNTEAFF | TGTGCCTGGAGTCCCATACTGAACACTGAAGCTTTCTTT | TRBJ1-1 | TRBV30 | . | .
CASSPSTGNQPQHF | TGTGCCAGCAGCCCTTCGACAGGCAATCAGCCCCAGCATTTT | TRBJ1-5 | TRBV7-9 | . | .
CASSLMYRAEAFF | TGTGCCAGCAGCCTCATGTATAGGGCTGAAGCTTTCTTT | TRBJ1-1 | TRBV6-5 | . | .
CASSLAPDRANEQYF | TGTGCCAGCAGCTTAGCGCCGGACAGGGCTAACGAGCAGTACTTC | TRBJ2-7 | TRBV7-2 | . | TRBD1
CASSLGLGVNEQFF | TGTGCCAGCAGCTTGGGGTTGGGGGTAAATGAGCAGTTCTTC | TRBJ2-1 | TRBV7-8 | few | .
CASSPMAGLNNQPQHF | TGTGCCAGCAGTCCAATGGCGGGACTGAACAATCAGCCCCAGCATTTT | TRBJ1-5 | TRBV5-4 | large | .